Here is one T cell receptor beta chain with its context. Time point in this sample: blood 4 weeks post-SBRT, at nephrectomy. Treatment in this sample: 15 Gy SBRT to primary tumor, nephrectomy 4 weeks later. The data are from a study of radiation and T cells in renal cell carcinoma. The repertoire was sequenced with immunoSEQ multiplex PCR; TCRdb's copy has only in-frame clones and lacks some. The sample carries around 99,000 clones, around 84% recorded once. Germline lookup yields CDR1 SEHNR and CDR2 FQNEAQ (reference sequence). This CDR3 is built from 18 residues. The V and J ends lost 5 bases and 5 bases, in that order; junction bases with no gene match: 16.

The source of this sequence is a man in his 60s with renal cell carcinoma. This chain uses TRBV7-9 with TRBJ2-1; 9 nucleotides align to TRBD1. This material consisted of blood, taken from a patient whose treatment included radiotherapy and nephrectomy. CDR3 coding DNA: TGTGCCAGCAGCCCATATCCCGGGACAGGGAAAAGGAACAATGAGCAGTTCTTC. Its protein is CASSPYPGTGKRNNEQFF. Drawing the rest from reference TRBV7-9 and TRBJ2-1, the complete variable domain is DTGVSQNPRHKITKRGQNVTFRCDPISEHNRLYWYRQTLGQGPEFLTYFQNEAQLEKSRLLSDRFSAERPKGSFSTLEIQRTEQGDSAMYLCASSPYPGTGKRNNEQFFGPGTRLTVL.